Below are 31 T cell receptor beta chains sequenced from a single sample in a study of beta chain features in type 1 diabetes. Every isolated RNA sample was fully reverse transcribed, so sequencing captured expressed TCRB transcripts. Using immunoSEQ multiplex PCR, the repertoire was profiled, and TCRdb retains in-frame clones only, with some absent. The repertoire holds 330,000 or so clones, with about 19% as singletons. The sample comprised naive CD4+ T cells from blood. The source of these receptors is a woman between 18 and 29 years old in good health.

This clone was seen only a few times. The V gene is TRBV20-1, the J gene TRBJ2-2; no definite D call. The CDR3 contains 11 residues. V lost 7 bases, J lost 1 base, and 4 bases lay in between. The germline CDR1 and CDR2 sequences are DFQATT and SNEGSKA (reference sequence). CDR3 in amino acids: CSVVNTGELFF. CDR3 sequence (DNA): TGCAGTGTCGTGAACACCGGGGAGCTGTTTTTT.

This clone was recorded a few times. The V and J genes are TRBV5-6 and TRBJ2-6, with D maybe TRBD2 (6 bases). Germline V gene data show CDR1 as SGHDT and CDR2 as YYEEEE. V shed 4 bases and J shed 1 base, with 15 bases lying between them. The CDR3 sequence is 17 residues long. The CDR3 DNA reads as TGTGCCAGCAGCCCCGACGCGGGGTTATCTGGGGCCAACGTCCTGACTTTC. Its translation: CASSPDAGLSGANVLTF.

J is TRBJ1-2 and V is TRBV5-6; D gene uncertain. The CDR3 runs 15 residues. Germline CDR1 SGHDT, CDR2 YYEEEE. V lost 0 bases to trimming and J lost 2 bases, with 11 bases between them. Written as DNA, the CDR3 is TGTGCCAGCAGCTTGGAATGGGCACAGAACTATGGCTACACCTTC. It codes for CASSLEWAQNYGYTF.

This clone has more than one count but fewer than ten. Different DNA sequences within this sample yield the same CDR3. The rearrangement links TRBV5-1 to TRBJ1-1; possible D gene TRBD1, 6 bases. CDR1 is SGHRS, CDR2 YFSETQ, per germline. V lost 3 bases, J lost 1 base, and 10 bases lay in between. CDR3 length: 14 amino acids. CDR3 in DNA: TGCGCCAGCAGCTCCGGGACAAGGAACACTGAAGCTTTCTTT. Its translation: CASSSGTRNTEAFF.

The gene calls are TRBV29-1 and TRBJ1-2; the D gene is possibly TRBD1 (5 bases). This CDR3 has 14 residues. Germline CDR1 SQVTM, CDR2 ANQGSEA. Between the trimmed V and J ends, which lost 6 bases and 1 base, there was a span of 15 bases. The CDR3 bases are TGCAGCGTACGCCGACAGCAACTTAACTATGGCTACACCTTC. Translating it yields CSVRRQQLNYGYTF.

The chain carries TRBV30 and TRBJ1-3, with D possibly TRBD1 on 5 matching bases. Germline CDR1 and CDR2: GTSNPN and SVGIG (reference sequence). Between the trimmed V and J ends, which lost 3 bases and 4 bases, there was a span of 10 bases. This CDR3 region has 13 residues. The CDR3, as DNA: TGTGCCTGGAGCGGGGGGGTCGGAAACACCATATATTTT. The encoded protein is CAWSGGVGNTIYF. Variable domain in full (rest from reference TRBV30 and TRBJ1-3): SQTIHQWPATLVQPVGSPLSLECTVEGTSNPNLYWYRQAAGRGLQLLFYSVGIGQISSEVPQNLSASRPQDRQFILSSKKLLLSDSGFYLCAWSGGVGNTIYFGEGSWLTVV.

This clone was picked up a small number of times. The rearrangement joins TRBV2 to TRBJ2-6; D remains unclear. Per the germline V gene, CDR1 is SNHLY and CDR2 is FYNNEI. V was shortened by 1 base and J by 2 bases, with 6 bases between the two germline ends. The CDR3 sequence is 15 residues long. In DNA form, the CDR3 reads TGTGCCAGCAGTGAAGATCAGGCTGGGGCCAACGTCCTGACTTTC. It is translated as CASSEDQAGANVLTF.

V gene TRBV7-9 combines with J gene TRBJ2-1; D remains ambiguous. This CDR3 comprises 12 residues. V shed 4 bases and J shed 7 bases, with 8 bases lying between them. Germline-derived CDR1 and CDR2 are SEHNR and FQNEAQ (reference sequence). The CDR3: CASSSRWNEQFF. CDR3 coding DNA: TGTGCCAGCAGCTCCCGGTGGAATGAGCAGTTCTTC.

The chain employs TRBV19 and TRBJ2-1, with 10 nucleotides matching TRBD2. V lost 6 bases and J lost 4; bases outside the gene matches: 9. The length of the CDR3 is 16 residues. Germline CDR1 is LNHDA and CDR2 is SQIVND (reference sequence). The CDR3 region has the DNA TGTGCCAGTAGACCGCTAGCGGGAGTAGGTTACAATGAGCAGTTCTTC. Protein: CASRPLAGVGYNEQFF.

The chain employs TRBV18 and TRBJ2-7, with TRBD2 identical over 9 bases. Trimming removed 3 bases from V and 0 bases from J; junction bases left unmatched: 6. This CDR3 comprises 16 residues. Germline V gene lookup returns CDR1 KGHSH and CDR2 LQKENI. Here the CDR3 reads CASSPRGGIPSYEQYF. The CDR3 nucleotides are TGTGCCAGCTCACCGCGGGGGGGGATCCCCTCCTACGAGCAGTACTTC.

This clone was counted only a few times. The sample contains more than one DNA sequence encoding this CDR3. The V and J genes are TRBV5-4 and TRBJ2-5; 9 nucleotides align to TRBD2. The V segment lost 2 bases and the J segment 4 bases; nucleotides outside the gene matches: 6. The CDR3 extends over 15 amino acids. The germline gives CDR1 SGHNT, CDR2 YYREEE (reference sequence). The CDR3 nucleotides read TGTGCCAGCAGCTTAGGCGGGGGGGCCGGAGAGACCCAGTACTTC. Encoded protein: CASSLGGGAGETQYF.

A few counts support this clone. CDR3 in amino acids: CASSQPGNQETQYF. The CDR3 DNA sequence: TGCGCCAGCAGCCAGCCCGGGAACCAAGAGACCCAGTACTTC. The rearrangement joins TRBV4-1 to TRBJ2-5, with D perhaps TRBD2 (5 bases). The CDR3 spans 14 residues. V lost 3 bases and J lost 0, with 8 bases in between. CDR1 is MGHRA, CDR2 YSYEKL, per germline.

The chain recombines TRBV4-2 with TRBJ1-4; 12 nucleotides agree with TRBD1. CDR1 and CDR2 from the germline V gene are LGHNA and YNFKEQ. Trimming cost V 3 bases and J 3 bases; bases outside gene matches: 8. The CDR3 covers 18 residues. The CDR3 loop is CASSHTGTGGAANEKLFF. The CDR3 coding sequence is TGTGCCAGCAGCCACACCGGGACAGGGGGCGCGGCTAATGAAAAACTGTTTTTT.

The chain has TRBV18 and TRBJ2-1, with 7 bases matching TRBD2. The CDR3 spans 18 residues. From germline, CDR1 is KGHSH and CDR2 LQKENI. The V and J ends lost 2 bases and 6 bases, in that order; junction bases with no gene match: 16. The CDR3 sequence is CASSPGSSGGQLRNEQFF. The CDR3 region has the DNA TGTGCCAGCTCACCAGGCTCTAGCGGAGGCCAGCTACGCAATGAGCAGTTCTTC.

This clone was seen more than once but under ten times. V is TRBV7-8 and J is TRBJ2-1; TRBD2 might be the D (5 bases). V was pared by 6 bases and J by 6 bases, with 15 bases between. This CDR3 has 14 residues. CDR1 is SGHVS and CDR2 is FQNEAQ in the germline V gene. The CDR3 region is CASRSLTGSNEQFF. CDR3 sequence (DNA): TGTGCCAGCAGGTCCCTTACGGGGAGCAATGAGCAGTTCTTC.

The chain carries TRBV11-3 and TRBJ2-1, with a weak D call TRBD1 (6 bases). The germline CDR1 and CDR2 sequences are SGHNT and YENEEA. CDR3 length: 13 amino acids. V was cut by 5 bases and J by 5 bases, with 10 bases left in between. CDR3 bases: TGTGCCAGCAGCCCTGGGACAAACAATGAGCAGTTCTTC. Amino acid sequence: CASSPGTNNEQFF.

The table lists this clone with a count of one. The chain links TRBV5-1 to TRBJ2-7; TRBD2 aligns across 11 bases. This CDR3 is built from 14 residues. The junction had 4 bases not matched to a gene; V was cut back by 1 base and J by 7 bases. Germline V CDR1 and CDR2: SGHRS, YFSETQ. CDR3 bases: TGCGCCAGCAGCTTGACTAGCGGGGGCCTAGAGCAGTACTTC. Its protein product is CASSLTSGGLEQYF.

The CDR3 DNA reads as TGCAGCGTTGTTCGGACAGGGGGTACCGGGGAGCTGTTTTTT. Protein sequence: CSVVRTGGTGELFF. The rearrangement joins TRBV29-1 to TRBJ2-2; 10 bases align to TRBD1. Trimming removed 4 bases from V and 5 bases from J; junction bases left unmatched: 4. Germline lookup yields CDR1 SQVTM and CDR2 ANQGSEA. CDR3 length: 14 amino acids.

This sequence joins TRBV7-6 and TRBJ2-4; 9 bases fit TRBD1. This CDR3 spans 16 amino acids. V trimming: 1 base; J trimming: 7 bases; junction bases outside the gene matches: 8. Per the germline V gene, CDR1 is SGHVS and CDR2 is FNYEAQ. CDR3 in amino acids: CASSLEAPGQGNIQYF. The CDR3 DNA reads TGTGCCAGCAGCTTAGAGGCGCCGGGACAGGGCAACATTCAGTACTTC.

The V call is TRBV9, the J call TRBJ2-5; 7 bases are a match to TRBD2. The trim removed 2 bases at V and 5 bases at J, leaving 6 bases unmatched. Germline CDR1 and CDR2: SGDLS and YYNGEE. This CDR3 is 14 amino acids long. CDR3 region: CASSVSTSSETQYF. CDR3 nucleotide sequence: TGTGCCAGCAGCGTTTCGACTAGCAGTGAGACCCAGTACTTC.

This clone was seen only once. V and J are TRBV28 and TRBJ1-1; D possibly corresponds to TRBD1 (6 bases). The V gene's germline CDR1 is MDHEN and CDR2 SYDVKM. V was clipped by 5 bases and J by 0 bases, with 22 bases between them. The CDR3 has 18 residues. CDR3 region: CASSPSIEPGGMNTEAFF. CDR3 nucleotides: TGTGCCAGCAGTCCCTCAATAGAACCGGGGGGCATGAACACTGAAGCTTTCTTT.

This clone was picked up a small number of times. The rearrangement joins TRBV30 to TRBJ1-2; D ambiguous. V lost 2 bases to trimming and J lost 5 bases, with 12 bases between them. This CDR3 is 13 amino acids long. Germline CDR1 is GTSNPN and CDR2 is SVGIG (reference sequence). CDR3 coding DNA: TGTGCCTGGAGTAGAGGGTCGTGGTATGGCTACACCTTC. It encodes CAWSRGSWYGYTF.

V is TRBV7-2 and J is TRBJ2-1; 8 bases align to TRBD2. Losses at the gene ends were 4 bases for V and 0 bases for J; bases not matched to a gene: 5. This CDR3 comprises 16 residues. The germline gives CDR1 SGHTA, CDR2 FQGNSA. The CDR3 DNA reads TGTGCCAGCAGCTCTCAGCGGGGGCCCTCCTACAATGAGCAGTTCTTC. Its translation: CASSSQRGPSYNEQFF. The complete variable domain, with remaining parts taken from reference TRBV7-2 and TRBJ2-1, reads GAGVSQSPSNKVTEKGKDVELRCDPISGHTALYWYRQSLGQGLEFLIYFQGNSAPDKSGLPSDRFSAERTGGSVSTLTIQRTQQEDSAVYLCASSSQRGPSYNEQFFGPGTRLTVL.

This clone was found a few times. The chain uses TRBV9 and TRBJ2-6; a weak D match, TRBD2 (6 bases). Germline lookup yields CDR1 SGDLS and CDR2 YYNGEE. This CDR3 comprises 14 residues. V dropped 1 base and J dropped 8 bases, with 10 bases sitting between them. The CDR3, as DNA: TGTGCCAGCAGCGTAAGCGCGGGGACCAACGTCCTGACTTTC. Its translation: CASSVSAGTNVLTF. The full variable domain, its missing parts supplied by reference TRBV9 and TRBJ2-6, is DSGVTQTPKHLITATGQRVTLRCSPRSGDLSVYWYQQSLDQGLQFLIQYYNGEERAKGNILERFSAQQFPDLHSELNLSSLELGDSALYFCASSVSAGTNVLTFGAGSRLTVL.

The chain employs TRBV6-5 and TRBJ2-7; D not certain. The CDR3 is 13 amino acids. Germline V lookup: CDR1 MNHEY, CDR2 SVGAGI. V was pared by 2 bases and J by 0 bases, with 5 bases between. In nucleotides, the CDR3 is TGTGCCAGCAGTTACCGACACTCCTACGAGCAGTACTTC. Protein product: CASSYRHSYEQYF.

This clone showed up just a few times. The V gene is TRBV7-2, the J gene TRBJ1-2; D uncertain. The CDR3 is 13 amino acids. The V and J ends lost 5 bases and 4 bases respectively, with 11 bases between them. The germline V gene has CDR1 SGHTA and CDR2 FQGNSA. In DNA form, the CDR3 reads TGTGCCAGCAGCCCCCGTTGGGCCTATGGCTACACCTTC. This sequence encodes CASSPRWAYGYTF.

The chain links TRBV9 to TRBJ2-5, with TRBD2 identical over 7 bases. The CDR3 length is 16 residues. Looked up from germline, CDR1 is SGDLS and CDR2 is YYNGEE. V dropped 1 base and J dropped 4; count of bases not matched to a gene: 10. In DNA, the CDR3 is TGTGCCAGCAGCGTATATTCGGGAGGAATGGGAGAGACCCAGTACTTC. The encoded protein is CASSVYSGGMGETQYF.

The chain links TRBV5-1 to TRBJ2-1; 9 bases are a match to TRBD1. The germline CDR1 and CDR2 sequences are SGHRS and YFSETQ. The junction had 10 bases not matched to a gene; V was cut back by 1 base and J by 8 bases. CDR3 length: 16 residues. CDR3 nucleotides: TGCGCCAGCAGCTTGTGGTTGGGACAGGGAGGCCATGAGCAGTTCTTC. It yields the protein CASSLWLGQGGHEQFF.

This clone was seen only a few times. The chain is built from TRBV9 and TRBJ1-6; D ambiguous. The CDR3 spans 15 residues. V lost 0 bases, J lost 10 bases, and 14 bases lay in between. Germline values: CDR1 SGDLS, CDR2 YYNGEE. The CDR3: CASSVGTPGSSPLHF. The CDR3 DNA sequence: TGTGCCAGCAGCGTAGGAACTCCGGGTTCCTCACCCCTCCACTTT.

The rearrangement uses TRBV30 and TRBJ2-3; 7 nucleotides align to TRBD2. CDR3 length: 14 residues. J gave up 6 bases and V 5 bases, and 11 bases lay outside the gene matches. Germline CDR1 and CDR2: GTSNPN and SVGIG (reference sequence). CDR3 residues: CAWGRGGGMDTQYF. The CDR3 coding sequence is TGTGCCTGGGGCCGCGGGGGAGGAATGGATACGCAGTATTTT.

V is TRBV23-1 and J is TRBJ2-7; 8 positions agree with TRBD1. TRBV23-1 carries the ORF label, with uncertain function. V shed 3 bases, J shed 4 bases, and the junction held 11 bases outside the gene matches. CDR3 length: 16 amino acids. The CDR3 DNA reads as TGCGCCAGCAGTCATCGATCAGACAGGGGAATGTACGAGCAGTACTTC. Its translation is CASSHRSDRGMYEQYF.